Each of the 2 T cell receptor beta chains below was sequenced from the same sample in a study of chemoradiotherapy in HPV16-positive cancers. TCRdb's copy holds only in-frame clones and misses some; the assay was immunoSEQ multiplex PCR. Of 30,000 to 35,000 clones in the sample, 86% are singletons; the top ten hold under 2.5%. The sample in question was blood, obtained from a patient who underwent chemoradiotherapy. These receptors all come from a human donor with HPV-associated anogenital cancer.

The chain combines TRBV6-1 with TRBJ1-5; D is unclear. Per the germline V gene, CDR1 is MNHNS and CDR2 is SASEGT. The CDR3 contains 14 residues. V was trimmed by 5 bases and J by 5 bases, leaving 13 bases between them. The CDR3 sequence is CASSLEAGDQPQHF. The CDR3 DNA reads TGTGCCAGCAGTCTGGAGGCAGGAGATCAGCCCCAGCATTTT.

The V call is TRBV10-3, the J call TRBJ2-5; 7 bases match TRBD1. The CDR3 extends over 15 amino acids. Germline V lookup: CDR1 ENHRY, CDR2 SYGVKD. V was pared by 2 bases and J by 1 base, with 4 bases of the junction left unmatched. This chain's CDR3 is CAISETRDSQETQYF. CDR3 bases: TGTGCCATCAGTGAGACCCGGGACAGCCAAGAGACCCAGTACTTC.